This T cell receptor beta chain was found in a study of T cell responses to AZD1222 COVID-19 vaccine. Libraries were prepared by immunoSEQ multiplex PCR; TCRdb keeps only in-frame clonotypes and omits some of them. The profile covers roughly 150,000 clones, with about 87% appearing a single time and around 2.2% taken by the ten largest. Trimming took off 2 bases at V and 2 bases at J, with 10 bases between the two ends. Germline values: CDR1 MNHEY, CDR2 SMNVEV (reference sequence). The CDR3 totals 15 residues. The rearrangement links TRBV27 to TRBJ1-5; D ambiguous. The specimen was peripheral blood, collected on day 0 of AZD1222 vaccination. This receptor was identified in an adult in good health. This chain's CDR3 is CASSLRAMGNQPQHF. The CDR3, as DNA: TGTGCCAGCAGTTTAAGGGCCATGGGCAATCAGCCCCAGCATTTT.